This record covers a single TCR beta chain. This clone's antigen is unknown. Per-nucleotide qualities are absent, and no much larger clonotype sits a single base away. Because repertoires were sampled repeatedly during chemoradiotherapy, clonal expansion in the tumor microenvironment could be followed. A distance of 7 bases separates the germline ends of V and J, which lose 4 bases and 0 bases respectively. Reading the germline V gene gives CDR1 SQVTM and CDR2 ANQGSEA. The CDR3 spans 13 residues, from the cysteine through the phenylalanine. Solely the CDR3 DNA is kept, with 39 bases framed from the first base. The data stem from a study of chemoradiotherapy in HPV16-positive cancers (dated by TCRdb to 2021 to 2024). For context, the study as a whole: Functional T-cell assays on cells from a couple of HPV16-positive patients defined candidate HPV-specific T-cell clones and common TCR motifs. The candidate HPV-specific TCRs and motifs were subsequently tracked in TCR repertoires obtained from about 79 patients with HPV-related cancers. The study asked whether T-cell immunity against the HPV oncoproteins E6 and E7 changes during chemoradiotherapy and whether it affects survival. Study-level results and caveats: The survival association was reported for HPV16-positive patients, and the functional definition of HPV-specific T cells was derived from only two HPV16-positive patients. In HPV16-positive patients, expansion of HPV-responsive T cells during chemoradiotherapy was associated with improved recurrence-free survival. Expansion of candidate HPV-specific clones and E7-related TCR motifs was observed in the tumor microenvironment during treatment, whereas no such expansion was observed for non-HPV-specific T cells.

Libraries were built with the immunoSEQ multiplex PCR assay. This immuneACCESS table, as held by TCRdb, lists in-frame sequences with V and J called but not all clones. Of the missing ones, under half trace to an unresolved V gene in checked studies; the others have no known cause. The sample table lists 30,000 to 40,000 clones, 70% to 90% of them with a count of one. The top ten hold about 3% of the sample. This chain is built from TRBV29-1 and TRBJ1-5; the D gene cannot be resolved reliably. The sequence came from a human donor with HPV-associated anogenital cancer. Sequences were derived from blood, sampled from a patient who underwent chemoradiotherapy. Read as DNA, the sequence is TGCAGCGTTGCGGAGAATAGCAATCAGCCCCAGCATTTT. This codes for CSVAENSNQPQHF. The CDR3 plus the reference TRBV29-1 and TRBJ1-5 genes for the other parts give the full variable domain: SAVISQKPSRDICQRGTSLTIQCQVDSQVTMMFWYRQQPGQSLTLIATANQGSEATYESGFVIDKFPISRPNLTFSTLTVSNMSPEDSSIYLCSVAENSNQPQHFGDGTRLSIL.